This TCR beta chain was found in a study of T cells in Graves' hyperthyroidism and ophthalmopathy. Whole-study findings and limits: Appearing also in blood were most of the thyroid clonotypes expanded above 0.001. Ophthalmopathy was predicted by the model a median of roughly 6.7 months ahead of onset.

V was pared by 1 base and J by 7 bases, with 12 bases of the junction left unmatched. The CDR3 totals 18 residues. Germline CDR1 is KGHDR and CDR2 is SFDVKD. On this clonotype itself: Its target is unknown.

Active moderate-to-severe ophthalmopathy, Clinical Activity Score at least 3, NOSPECS at least 4, under 3 months' duration. Lactation, pregnancy, other autoimmune disease or uncontrolled infection excluded patients. The CDR3 regions of TCR beta were amplified from RNA transcripts. A set of HTBI primers served as the primers for a first-round RT-PCR of the TCR CDR3. TCRdb re-derived calls from the multiplex PCR reads in MiXCR, one entry per CDR3 protein. Here the sample spans about 600,000 distinct CDR3 sequences, 14% being singletons. The sample taken for sequencing was blood. The rearrangement joins TRBV24-1 to TRBJ2-1; 10 nucleotides line up with TRBD2. The clonotype was recovered from a woman between 18 and 29 years old with Graves' ophthalmopathy. The CDR3 coding sequence is TGTGCCACCAGTGATTTCAGGCTAAGCGGGAGGGCCCCGAATGAGCAGTTCTTC. As protein: CATSDFRLSGRAPNEQFF.